The 30 T cell receptor beta chains given below trace back to one sample, sequenced in a study of brain T cells in children with intractable seizures. The protocol was immunoSEQ multiplex PCR, while the TCRdb copy is restricted to in-frame clones and leaves out a portion. The table lists about 76,000 clones, roughly 91% of them singletons. The specimen was peripheral blood, collected at surgery. These receptors all come from a boy younger than two with tuberous sclerosis and intractable seizures.

The chain combines TRBV28 with TRBJ2-7; D not certain. Germline-derived CDR1 and CDR2 are MDHEN and SYDVKM. Trimming took off 3 bases at V and 6 bases at J, with 12 bases between the two ends. This CDR3 is built from 13 residues. CDR3: CASSFWRWGEQYF. The CDR3 nucleotides are TGTGCCAGCAGTTTTTGGCGTTGGGGCGAGCAGTACTTC.

This rearrangement joins TRBV27 to TRBJ2-2; D gene uncertain. The CDR3 has 12 residues. From germline, CDR1 is MNHEY and CDR2 SMNVEV (reference sequence). Trimming took off 7 bases at V and 1 base at J, with 4 bases between the two ends. This CDR3 reads CASTVNTGELFF. The CDR3 DNA reads TGTGCCAGCACGGTGAACACCGGGGAGCTGTTTTTT.

The V and J genes are TRBV5-1 and TRBJ2-7; the D gene is possibly TRBD1 (5 bases). V lost 0 bases to trimming and J lost 6 bases, with 10 bases between them. Germline V lookup: CDR1 SGHRS, CDR2 YFSETQ. The CDR3 is made up of 13 amino acids. The CDR3 protein is CASSLAQGLEQYF. As DNA, the CDR3 is TGCGCCAGCAGCTTGGCGCAGGGCCTCGAGCAGTACTTC.

This clone was recorded only once. The chain combines TRBV10-3 with TRBJ2-3; TRBD2 agrees at 9 bases. Trimming removed 9 bases from V and 2 bases from J; junction bases left unmatched: 12. From germline, CDR1 is ENHRY and CDR2 SYGVKD. CDR3 length equals 16 residues. Here the CDR3 reads CAILAGRGSPTDTQYF. The CDR3, as DNA: TGTGCCATACTAGCGGGCCGGGGGTCCCCCACAGATACGCAGTATTTT.

The rearrangement joins TRBV5-4 to TRBJ1-2; weak D call: TRBD1 (5 bases). CDR1 is SGHNT, CDR2 YYREEE, per germline (reference sequence). This CDR3 is built from 15 residues. Trimming removed 0 bases from V and 2 bases from J, with 11 bases in between. The CDR3 loop is CASSLGGGLNYGYTF. The CDR3 bases are TGTGCCAGCAGCTTGGGCGGGGGGTTAAACTATGGCTACACCTTC.

V is TRBV28 and J is TRBJ1-5; D not certain. This CDR3 contains 11 residues. In germline, CDR1 is MDHEN, CDR2 SYDVKM. Trimming stripped 3 bases from V and 7 bases from J, with 4 bases between. CDR3 sequence (DNA): TGTGCCAGCAGTTTTCCCCAGCCCCAGCATTTT. It specifies CASSFPQPQHF.

Regarding this clone: The sample holds other DNA sequences that translate to the same CDR3. This chain joins TRBV11-2 and TRBJ1-1, with no clear D. The CDR3 totals 13 residues. CDR1 and CDR2 from the germline V gene are SGHAT and FQNNGV. Trimming removed 1 base at V and 1 base at J, with 4 bases between. CDR3: CASSLATNTEAFF. CDR3 in DNA: TGTGCCAGCAGCTTAGCAACGAACACTGAAGCTTTCTTT.

The chain links TRBV30 to TRBJ1-6; 9 bases align to TRBD1. The CDR3 covers 13 residues. Trimming cost V 4 bases and J 10 bases; bases outside gene matches: 5. The germline CDR1 and CDR2 sequences are GTSNPN and SVGIG (reference sequence). The CDR3 spells CAWTGDRASPLHF. CDR3 DNA sequence: TGTGCCTGGACGGGGGACAGGGCCTCACCCCTCCACTTT.

The V call is TRBV5-5, the J call TRBJ2-2; D might be TRBD1 (5 bases). Germline V gene data show CDR1 as SGHKS and CDR2 as YYEKEE (reference sequence). The CDR3 has 15 amino acids. Trimming shortened V by 4 bases and J by 0 bases, and 10 bases separated the two germline ends. The CDR3 DNA reads as TGTGCCAGCAGCCTAACGACAGCGAACACCGGGGAGCTGTTTTTT. It is translated as CASSLTTANTGELFF.

This clone was found a few times. The CDR3, as DNA: TGTGCCAGCAGCTTTGGCCAGGGGGCTTGGGGCTACACCTTC. Translation gives CASSFGQGAWGYTF. The chain has TRBV7-9 and TRBJ1-2, with 8 bases that match TRBD1. V lost 3 bases to trimming and J lost 8 bases; unmatched junction nucleotides: 8. The CDR3 sequence is 14 residues long. Germline CDR1 SEHNR, CDR2 FQNEAQ (reference sequence).

The chain carries TRBV2 and TRBJ2-1; D is unclear. V was clipped by 2 bases and J by 10 bases, with 15 bases between them. Germline CDR1 is SNHLY and CDR2 is FYNNEI. The CDR3 length is 14 residues. CDR3 region: CASSESLPGREQFF. The CDR3 DNA is TGTGCCAGCAGTGAAAGCTTACCGGGCCGGGAGCAGTTCTTC.

The chain is built from TRBV2 and TRBJ1-2; D remains ambiguous. The V gene's germline CDR1 is SNHLY and CDR2 FYNNEI. The CDR3 length is 12 residues. Trimming removed 6 bases from V and 1 base from J, with 6 bases in between. The CDR3 loop reads CASRRINYGYTF. The DNA of the CDR3 is TGTGCCAGCAGGAGAATTAACTATGGCTACACCTTC.

A few counts support this clone. The chain uses TRBV3-1 (or the pseudogene TRBV3-2) and TRBJ1-5, with D possibly TRBD1 on 6 matching bases. Germline V gene lookup returns CDR1 LGHDT and CDR2 YNNKEL (reference sequence). V lost 4 bases, J lost 8 bases, and 15 bases lay in between. The CDR3 sequence is 14 residues long. The CDR3 region has the DNA TGTGCCAGCAGCCCACGGGGGCCCGTGGAGCCCCAGCATTTT. It specifies CASSPRGPVEPQHF.

This sequence joins TRBV30 and TRBJ2-3, with 7 bases identical to TRBD2. There are 14 residues in the CDR3. Losses at the gene ends were 0 bases for V and 6 bases for J; bases not matched to a gene: 6. CDR1 and CDR2 (germline): GTSNPN, SVGIG (reference sequence). CDR3 amino acids: CAWSVQAGVDTQYF. Written as DNA, the CDR3 is TGTGCCTGGAGTGTCCAGGCGGGAGTTGATACGCAGTATTTT.

V is TRBV9 and J is TRBJ1-5; D gene ambiguous. Germline-derived CDR1 and CDR2 are SGDLS and YYNGEE. The V end was cut by 0 bases, the J end by 6 bases, with 7 bases between. This CDR3 has 13 amino acids. The DNA of the CDR3 is TGTGCCAGCAGCGTAGGTGTGAGTCAGCCCCAGCATTTT. It specifies CASSVGVSQPQHF.

The V gene is TRBV10-2, the J gene TRBJ2-5; the D call may be TRBD1 or TRBD2 (5 bases each). The CDR3 loop spans 14 amino acids. Germline CDR1 WSHSY, CDR2 SAAADI. Trimming shortened V by 7 bases and J by 5 bases, and 17 bases separated the two germline ends. The CDR3 loop reads CASKDSKGSETQYF. The CDR3 DNA follows: TGCGCCAGCAAGGACTCAAAGGGGTCGGAGACCCAGTACTTC.

The J gene is TRBJ1-1, the V gene TRBV30; tentative D call: TRBD1 (6 bases). The V and J ends lost 4 bases and 6 bases respectively, with 15 bases between them. Germline-derived CDR1 and CDR2 are GTSNPN and SVGIG (reference sequence). CDR3 length equals 13 residues. CDR3 protein: CAWNQQGRAEAFF. In nucleotides, the CDR3 is TGTGCCTGGAACCAACAGGGTCGGGCTGAAGCTTTCTTT.

The genes are TRBV20-1 and TRBJ2-7; TRBD2 aligns across 7 bases. Germline V CDR1 and CDR2: DFQATT, SNEGSKA (reference sequence). Trimming cost V 3 bases and J 3 bases; bases outside gene matches: 5. This CDR3 comprises 13 residues. This chain's CDR3 is CSASSPSGYEQYF. CDR3 bases: TGCAGTGCTAGTAGTCCTAGCGGCTACGAGCAGTACTTC.

V gene TRBV2 combines with J gene TRBJ2-7; no clear D gene. With 2 bases removed from V and 3 bases from J, the gap between germline ends came to 17 bases. The CDR3 is 16 residues long. The germline CDR1 and CDR2 sequences are SNHLY and FYNNEI. The CDR3 bases are TGTGCCAGCAGTGAAAACCGGAGCCCGACGGTCTACGAGCAGTACTTC. Translating it yields CASSENRSPTVYEQYF.

This clone showed up just a few times. This chain connects TRBV5-1 to TRBJ1-5; D gene unclear. V shed 0 bases and J shed 0 bases, with 4 bases lying between them. Germline-derived CDR1 and CDR2 are SGHRS and YFSETQ. CDR3 length: 14 residues. CDR3 DNA sequence: TGCGCCAGCAGCTTGGGAGCTAGCAATCAGCCCCAGCATTTT. Translation: CASSLGASNQPQHF.

The rearrangement links TRBV7-3 to TRBJ2-3; D unclear. The V gene's germline CDR1 is SGHTA and CDR2 FQGTGA. The CDR3 spans 17 residues. V was clipped by 5 bases and J by 4 bases, with 22 bases between them. The CDR3 protein is CASSPNPQTNLADTQYF. The CDR3 DNA is TGTGCCAGCAGCCCCAACCCCCAGACCAACCTGGCAGATACGCAGTATTTT.

The DNA for the CDR3 is TGCGCCAGCAGTCTGAGGAGCTTACGAAACACCATATATTTT. Amino acids: CASSLRSLRNTIYF. The rearrangement joins TRBV23-1 to TRBJ1-3; D unresolved. TRBV23-1 falls under the ORF class, with uncertain function. The V gene lost 4 bases and the J gene lost 5 bases, with 12 bases spanning the gap. The CDR3 length is 14 residues.

The J gene is TRBJ2-5, the V gene TRBV6-5, with D possibly matching TRBD2 (5 bases). Germline CDR1 MNHEY, CDR2 SVGAGI. Trimming pared 0 bases from V and 1 base from J, leaving 12 bases between. The CDR3 totals 16 residues. In DNA, the CDR3 is TGTGCCAGCAGTTACTCTGAGCTAGCTCCCCAAGAGACCCAGTACTTC. The encoded protein is CASSYSELAPQETQYF.

The chain couples TRBV30 to TRBJ1-2; TRBD1 might be the D (5 bases). V shed 2 bases and J shed 5 bases, with 18 bases lying between them. The CDR3 totals 15 residues. Germline V lookup: CDR1 GTSNPN, CDR2 SVGIG (reference sequence). The CDR3 here is CAWSFDSGKIYGYTF. CDR3 bases: TGTGCCTGGAGTTTCGACAGCGGGAAGATATATGGCTACACCTTC.

This rearrangement joins TRBV30 to TRBJ2-3, with D possibly TRBD2 on 6 matching bases. Germline values: CDR1 GTSNPN, CDR2 SVGIG (reference sequence). Trimming cost V 4 bases and J 5 bases, with 13 bases left between them. The CDR3 has 13 amino acids. The CDR3 nucleotides are TGTGCCTGGAACGGAGGGGCCGAAGATACGCAGTATTTT. It encodes CAWNGGAEDTQYF. The full variable domain, its missing parts supplied by reference TRBV30 and TRBJ2-3, is SQTIHQWPATLVQPVGSPLSLECTVEGTSNPNLYWYRQAAGRGLQLLFYSVGIGQISSEVPQNLSASRPQDRQFILSSKKLLLSDSGFYLCAWNGGAEDTQYFGPGTRLTVL.

The chain recombines TRBV7-6 with TRBJ2-5; D perhaps matches TRBD1 (6 bases). This CDR3 contains 15 residues. Trimming cost V 3 bases and J 2 bases, with 13 bases left between them. Germline loops: CDR1 SGHVS, CDR2 FNYEAQ. The CDR3 reads CASSLVGGPQETQYF. CDR3 sequence (DNA): TGTGCCAGCAGCTTGGTAGGGGGACCACAAGAGACCCAGTACTTC.

The DNA for the CDR3 is TGCAGCGTTGAAGTGGGCAGTATGAACACTGAAGCTTTCTTT. Translation gives CSVEVGSMNTEAFF. This chain links TRBV29-1 with TRBJ1-1, with D unresolved. From germline, CDR1 is SQVTM and CDR2 ANQGSEA. The CDR3 is 14 amino acids. Trimming shortened V by 1 base and J by 0 bases, and 9 bases separated the two germline ends.

The V gene is TRBV6-5, the J gene TRBJ2-2, with a weak D call TRBD1 (6 bases). From germline, CDR1 is MNHEY and CDR2 SVGAGI. The CDR3 length is 15 residues. V lost 3 bases and J 1 base, leaving 9 bases between the germline ends. CDR3 in amino acids: CASSYSTGNTGELFF. The CDR3 DNA sequence: TGTGCCAGCAGTTATTCGACAGGGAACACCGGGGAGCTGTTTTTT.

This chain links TRBV27 with TRBJ1-5, with D possibly TRBD1 on 5 matching bases. This CDR3 has 14 amino acids. The germline V gene encodes CDR1 MNHEY and CDR2 SMNVEV (reference sequence). The germline V and J ends were trimmed by 0 bases and 6 bases, with 9 bases remaining between them. The CDR3 DNA reads TGTGCCAGCAGTTTATCTGGGGGGATTCAGCCCCAGCATTTT. It translates to CASSLSGGIQPQHF.

The rearrangement joins TRBV28 to TRBJ2-3; possibly TRBD2 for D (6 bases). The CDR3 is made up of 13 amino acids. Germline V gene lookup returns CDR1 MDHEN and CDR2 SYDVKM. With 3 bases removed from V and 4 bases from J, the gap between germline ends came to 8 bases. CDR3 coding DNA: TGTGCCAGCAGTTTGGAGGGTGCAGATACGCAGTATTTT. Protein product: CASSLEGADTQYF.